This is a list of T cell receptor beta chains from one sample in a study of T cell repertoires in cytomegalovirus infection. MiXCR was run by TCRdb on the reads, yielding one entry per CDR3 protein. The data contain just under 300,000 distinct CDR3 sequences, around 9.6% of them singletons. What was sequenced was PBMCs. The source is a human donor in good health (CMV status not recorded). Some clones in this sample may be carry-over from other donors' samples. CDR3s include the opening cysteine and the closing phenylalanine or tryptophan.

J	V	CDR3
TRBJ1-2	TRBV28	CASTSGGSNYGYTF
TRBJ2-5	TRBV9	CASSGGRVLISETQYF
TRBJ2-3	TRBV20-1	CSARGQLTDTQYF
TRBJ2-1	TRBV2	CASSEALARYNEQFF
TRBJ2-3	TRBV7-6	CASSLSAEALLGTDTQYF
TRBJ1-1	TRBV20-1	CSATRTSRATEAFF
TRBJ2-1	TRBV2	CASSQASGSQFF
TRBJ2-3	TRBV7-2	CASSRSGGVTDTQYF
TRBJ2-4	TRBV5-8	CASSSYQGTGNIQYF
TRBJ1-2	TRBV20-1	CSALQENYGYTF
TRBJ2-1	TRBV14	CASSPRGTGDNEQFF
TRBJ2-1	TRBV6-4	CASSDWRLAGGSYNEQFF
TRBJ2-1	TRBV29-1	CSTSGGPTRSYNEQFF
TRBJ1-1	TRBV5-1	CASSLNRADTEAFF
TRBJ2-5	TRBV29-1	CSVGGGLWETQYF
TRBJ2-5	TRBV6-5	CASSYSLRGNRETQYF
TRBJ1-1	TRBV14	CASSRRRSMNTEAFF
TRBJ1-2	TRBV20-1	CSAWGGGAYGYTF
TRBJ1-5	TRBV7-8	CASSLDVQPQHF
TRBJ1-5	TRBV2	CASSDGLQSNQPQHF
TRBJ1-1	TRBV28	CASSGYSVEAGTEAFF
TRBJ2-3	TRBV6-6	CASSDRGTDTQYF
TRBJ2-7	TRBV29-1	CSAGHSYEQYF
TRBJ2-1	TRBV7-3	CASRLPGKPNEQFF
TRBJ1-1	TRBV4-3	CASSQETDLNTEAFF
TRBJ2-1	TRBV28	CASSREGAYNEQFF
TRBJ2-1	TRBV5-1	CDSSSGGSSYNEQFF
TRBJ2-2	TRBV12-3/TRBV12-4	CASSFHGAGELFF
TRBJ2-2	TRBV7-2	CASSPSAGVLTGELFF
TRBJ2-3	TRBV5-5	CASSLFGRTSTDTQYF
TRBJ1-5	TRBV7-2	CASSRGGGNQPQHF
TRBJ1-1	TRBV12-3/TRBV12-4	CASSPRGQNTEAFF
TRBJ2-1	TRBV12-3/TRBV12-4	CASSLEVYEQFF
TRBJ2-3	TRBV29-1	CSVRTGRRDTQYF
TRBJ2-5	TRBV7-9	CASSRTSGGFQETQYF
TRBJ2-3	TRBV28	CASVLASAGTDTQYF
TRBJ2-3	TRBV12-3/TRBV12-4	CASSLVPAGARDTQYF
TRBJ2-5	TRBV5-5	CASSLDPRAQYF
TRBJ2-5	TRBV29-1	CSVSAGKETQYF
TRBJ2-1	TRBV6-2/TRBV6-3	CATKDRGLEQFF
TRBJ2-1	TRBV14	CASSQVRSGAKQFF
TRBJ1-6	TRBV6-5	CASSYSGQKNSPLHF
TRBJ2-2	TRBV28	CASSFPGTGANTGELFF
TRBJ1-1	TRBV5-1	CASSLWGATEAFF
TRBJ1-1	TRBV7-9	CASSFQGAESFF
TRBJ1-4	TRBV7-2	CASSLFGTNNEKLFF
TRBJ2-7	TRBV6-5	CASTRGGLSGYEQYF
TRBJ2-3	TRBV7-2	CASSWSGGALDTQYF
TRBJ2-1	TRBV13	CASSDPWGRNEQFF
TRBJ1-6	TRBV7-9	CASSSDTFNSPLHF
TRBJ2-5	TRBV28	CASGLGGQGVGTQYF
TRBJ1-2	TRBV5-1	CASRQDLRYGYTF
TRBJ2-5	TRBV12-3/TRBV12-4	CASSPDRLQETQYF
TRBJ2-5	TRBV12-3/TRBV12-4	CASSLYGEETQYF
TRBJ1-2	TRBV5-4	CASSRDREGYGYTF
TRBJ2-1	TRBV7-2	CASSLGGGLGEQFF
TRBJ2-1	TRBV28	CASNGAMGYEQFF
TRBJ1-2	TRBV28	CASSPLSRGGRDYGYTF